This TCR beta chain was obtained from a study of blood T cell repertoires in COVID-19. Study information: Both acute and convalescent COVID-19 samples were obtained from the United States, Italy and Spain.

Under the authors' procedure: Amplification with reference gene primers provided the estimates of nucleated cell counts. Profiling relied on immunoSEQ multiplex PCR, and the TCRdb table lists in-frame clones only, not all of them. Clone size and V and J calls were adopted from that table, with D and trimming inferred from the DNA. The sample lists around 210,000 clones, around 92% occurring once. CDR3 length: 17 residues. V gave up 4 bases and J gave up 4 bases; unmatched junction bases: 14. Germline V gene lookup returns CDR1 KGHSH and CDR2 LQKENI. The study recruited people aged 18 to 89 years across more than 20 US areas.

The receptor was derived from a woman between 18 and 30 years old who had recovered from COVID-19. The rearrangement joins TRBV18 to TRBJ1-2; 8 bases map to TRBD1. The specimen was PBMCs or T cells enriched from blood (not recorded which). CDR3 loop: CASSRAGQGAGAYGYTF. CDR3 DNA sequence: TGTGCCAGCTCACGGGCTGGGCAGGGGGCAGGTGCCTATGGCTACACCTTC.